The 22 T cell receptor beta chains below were found in one sample sequenced in a study of shared clonotypes between healthy human individuals. Data came from immunoSEQ multiplex PCR; TCRdb stores just in-frame clones and leaves some out. This table holds roughly 2 million clones, approximately 96% found once. Sequencing was carried out using naive CD4+ T cells sorted from blood. Subset described: CD45RA+ positively selected. The origin of the receptors is a man in his late teens or twenties in good health.

The chain combines TRBV30 with TRBJ1-1; D not resolved. The CDR3 consists of 16 residues. With 4 bases removed from V and 4 bases from J, the gap between germline ends came to 22 bases. The germline gives CDR1 GTSNPN, CDR2 SVGIG (reference sequence). CDR3 region: CAWTRMEAIRITEAFF. The CDR3 coding sequence is TGTGCCTGGACCCGAATGGAGGCCATACGTATCACTGAAGCTTTCTTT.

This clone occurred once. This chain connects TRBV5-4 to TRBJ1-1; maybe TRBD1 (5 bases). This CDR3 has 12 amino acids. Looked up from germline, CDR1 is SGHNT and CDR2 is YYREEE (reference sequence). The V gene lost 0 bases and the J gene lost 11 bases, with 11 bases spanning the gap. CDR3 in amino acids: CASSLDDRGAFF. CDR3 DNA sequence: TGTGCCAGCAGCTTGGATGACAGAGGGGCTTTCTTT. Filled out from reference TRBV5-4 and TRBJ1-1, the complete variable domain reads ETGVTQSPTHLIKTRGQQVTLRCSSQSGHNTVSWYQQALGQGPQFIFQYYREEENGRGNFPPRFSGLQFPNYSSELNVNALELDDSALYLCASSLDDRGAFFGQGTRLTVV.

V gene TRBV30 combines with J gene TRBJ2-3; 8 bases agree with TRBD1. V shed 2 bases, J shed 10 bases, and the junction held 11 bases outside the gene matches. This CDR3 contains 14 residues. CDR1 is GTSNPN and CDR2 is SVGIG in the germline V gene (reference sequence). The CDR3 protein is CAWSRGTGHTAQYF. The CDR3 DNA reads as TGTGCCTGGAGTCGCGGGACAGGTCATACGGCGCAGTATTTT.

The V and J genes are TRBV5-4 and TRBJ2-3; 8 nucleotides match TRBD2. Trimming took 1 base from V and 5 from J; bases not matched to a gene: 9. The CDR3 covers 16 residues. The germline CDR1 and CDR2 sequences are SGHNT and YYREEE (reference sequence). CDR3 coding DNA: TGTGCCAGCAGCTTGTTCGGGGGGGCCGTTAGAGATACGCAGTATTTT. It encodes CASSLFGGAVRDTQYF.

The rearrangement links TRBV19 to TRBJ2-2; 8 nucleotides line up with TRBD2. V was clipped by 3 bases and J by 1 base; unmatched bases: 4. Germline CDR1 is LNHDA and CDR2 is SQIVND (reference sequence). This CDR3 is 16 amino acids long. CDR3 sequence: CASSIGAGGNTGELFF. CDR3 DNA: TGTGCCAGTAGTATTGGGGCGGGAGGGAACACCGGGGAGCTGTTTTTT.

This sequence joins TRBV30 and TRBJ2-4; no definite D call. The CDR3 covers 15 residues. Germline loops: CDR1 GTSNPN, CDR2 SVGIG (reference sequence). Trimming cost V 4 bases and J 1 base, with 14 bases left between them. CDR3 sequence (DNA): TGTGCCTGGACCCCGCCAAACGCTGCCAAAAACATTCAGTACTTC. Residues: CAWTPPNAAKNIQYF.

The V call is TRBV2, the J call TRBJ1-4; D uncertain. Germline CDR1 SNHLY, CDR2 FYNNEI. The ends were cut back, 3 bases at V and 8 bases at J, with 4 bases in the middle. The CDR3 covers 11 residues. The CDR3 DNA sequence: TGTGCCAGCAGTGAGTGGGAAAAACTGTTTTTT. Its protein product is CASSEWEKLFF.

The chain combines TRBV7-8 with TRBJ1-5; D is ambiguous. CDR3 length: 14 amino acids. Germline V gene lookup returns CDR1 SGHVS and CDR2 FQNEAQ. V was clipped by 1 base and J by 2 bases, with 6 bases between them. CDR3 loop: CASSLEVGNQPQHF. The CDR3 nucleotides are TGTGCCAGCAGCTTAGAGGTCGGCAATCAGCCCCAGCATTTT.

This clone was detected once. The J gene is TRBJ1-6, the V gene TRBV5-1; D is undetermined. Trimming left V 2 bases short and J 2 bases short, with 11 bases between. The CDR3 has 16 residues. Per the germline V gene, CDR1 is SGHRS and CDR2 is YFSETQ. The CDR3 spells CASSFGSDPYNSPLHF. CDR3 nucleotide sequence: TGCGCCAGCAGCTTCGGATCCGACCCCTATAATTCACCCCTCCACTTT.

This clone was counted once. The chain couples TRBV28 to TRBJ1-1; D gene ambiguous. The length of the CDR3 is 13 residues. Germline V lookup: CDR1 MDHEN, CDR2 SYDVKM. Trimming stripped 2 bases from V and 7 bases from J, with 11 bases between. The CDR3 nucleotides read TGTGCCAGCAGTTTACCCGCCGGAGGTGAAGCTTTCTTT. Amino acid sequence: CASSLPAGGEAFF.

DNA of the CDR3: TGTGCCAGCAGTGAAGCCGCGCTCGGTCAGCCCCAGCATTTT. It codes for CASSEAALGQPQHF. V is TRBV6-1 and J is TRBJ1-5, with no clear D. Germline lookup yields CDR1 MNHNS and CDR2 SASEGT. This CDR3 region has 14 residues. V was pared by 0 bases and J by 6 bases, with 9 bases between.

The genes are TRBV19 and TRBJ2-7, with D maybe TRBD2 (5 bases). CDR3 length: 13 residues. Trimming removed 4 bases from V and 2 bases from J, with 9 bases in between. CDR1 is LNHDA and CDR2 is SQIVND in the germline V gene (reference sequence). The CDR3 nucleotides read TGTGCCAGTAGTACCCCACTAGCCTACGAGCAGTACTTC. Amino acid sequence: CASSTPLAYEQYF.

The chain combines TRBV28 with TRBJ2-7; TRBD1 agrees at 10 bases. Losses at the gene ends were 4 bases for V and 5 bases for J; bases not matched to a gene: 14. CDR1 and CDR2 from the germline V gene are MDHEN and SYDVKM. This CDR3 has 17 residues. The CDR3 nucleotides read TGTGCCAGCAGTTCGAACTACATCGGACAGGGGGACAACGAGCAGTACTTC. It encodes CASSSNYIGQGDNEQYF.

This clone was seen more than once but under ten times. The chain uses TRBV7-2 and TRBJ1-5, with a possible D match to TRBD1 (5 bases). Germline values: CDR1 SGHTA, CDR2 FQGNSA. With 5 bases removed from V and 5 bases from J, the gap between germline ends came to 16 bases. The CDR3 covers 15 residues. The CDR3: CASSPEGRSHQPQHF. The CDR3 nucleotides read TGTGCCAGCAGCCCAGAGGGGAGAAGCCATCAGCCCCAGCATTTT.

This clone was seen a single time. This rearrangement joins TRBV18 to TRBJ1-3; the D is unclear. The CDR3 contains 14 residues. Germline-derived CDR1 and CDR2 are KGHSH and LQKENI. Trimming took 6 bases from V and 0 from J, leaving 9 bases between them. CDR3 in DNA: TGTGCCAGCTCCCCCCAAAGCTCTGGAAACACCATATATTTT. Amino acids: CASSPQSSGNTIYF.

The V gene is TRBV6-6, the J gene TRBJ2-2, with D perhaps TRBD2 (5 bases). Trimming pared 2 bases from V and 0 bases from J, leaving 7 bases between. CDR3 length: 15 residues. The V gene's germline CDR1 is MNHNY and CDR2 SVGAGI (reference sequence). DNA of the CDR3: TGTGCCAGCAGTTACATGCGGGCGAACACCGGGGAGCTGTTTTTT. This encodes CASSYMRANTGELFF.

The rearrangement uses TRBV5-6 and TRBJ1-2, with 7 bases matching TRBD1. The CDR3 length is 13 residues. The germline V gene encodes CDR1 SGHDT and CDR2 YYEEEE. Trimming cost V 4 bases and J 5 bases; bases outside gene matches: 5. CDR3 nucleotides: TGTGCCAGCAGCACCGACAGGGCTTATGGCTACACCTTC. Translated: CASSTDRAYGYTF.

The chain uses TRBV4-3 and TRBJ1-2; D call uncertain. The CDR3 runs 14 residues. V was cut by 3 bases and J by 7 bases, with 15 bases left in between. Germline assignment: CDR1 LGHNA and CDR2 YSLEER. The CDR3, as DNA: TGCGCCAGCAGCCATACGAGTGTATCGGGTGGCTACACCTTC. Protein product: CASSHTSVSGGYTF.

This clone was picked up a small number of times. The same CDR3 is also encoded by other DNA sequences in this sample. The gene calls are TRBV6-1 and TRBJ2-7; no reliable D call. CDR1 is MNHNS, CDR2 SASEGT, per germline. V lost 6 bases to trimming and J lost 3 bases, with 3 bases between them. The CDR3 extends over 10 amino acids. CDR3 nucleotide sequence: TGTGCCAGCAGACACTACGAGCAGTACTTC. It translates to CASRHYEQYF.

The V gene is TRBV6-1, the J gene TRBJ2-1; D gene uncertain. Germline CDR1 MNHNS, CDR2 SASEGT. Trimming stripped 2 bases from V and 4 bases from J, with 15 bases between. The CDR3 extends over 16 amino acids. CDR3 protein: CASSELLLEVYNEQFF. In DNA, the CDR3 is TGTGCCAGCAGTGAACTCTTGCTGGAAGTGTACAATGAGCAGTTCTTC.

The chain employs TRBV7-9 and TRBJ2-5; D is possibly TRBD1 or TRBD2 (5 bases each). The CDR3 sequence is 15 residues long. Germline V CDR1 and CDR2: SEHNR, FQNEAQ (reference sequence). Trimming cost V 1 base and J 5 bases, with 14 bases left between them. Here the CDR3 DNA reads TGTGCCAGCAGCTTAGTGTTCGGGGCTTCGGAGACCCAGTACTTC. Protein: CASSLVFGASETQYF.

The chain joins TRBV5-6 to TRBJ2-5; the D gene is possibly TRBD1 (6 bases). The germline V and J ends were trimmed by 4 bases and 0 bases, with 13 bases remaining between them. The germline gives CDR1 SGHDT, CDR2 YYEEEE. CDR3 length: 15 amino acids. The chain's CDR3 is CASSPLDRYQETQYF. The CDR3 DNA reads as TGTGCCAGCAGCCCGTTGGACAGATACCAAGAGACCCAGTACTTC. Drawing the rest from reference TRBV5-6 and TRBJ2-5, the complete variable domain is DAGVTQSPTHLIKTRGQQVTLRCSPKSGHDTVSWYQQALGQGPQFIFQYYEEEERQRGNFPDRFSGHQFPNYSSELNVNALLLGDSALYLCASSPLDRYQETQYFGPGTRLLVL.